The entry that follows covers one T cell receptor (beta chain) sequence. The sample belongs to a study of blood T cell repertoires in COVID-19. V shed 6 bases and J 12 bases; nucleotides not matched to a gene: 11. Germline CDR1 reads LNHDA; CDR2 reads SQIVND (reference sequence). This CDR3 is built from 13 residues. Participant ages covered roughly 18 to 89 years across 24 US areas. This table comes from immunoSEQ multiplex PCR, and its TCRdb copy is limited to in-frame clones, with some not included. The data hold about 210,000 clones, with 75% to 85% observed a single time. The TCR was taken from a man aged 30 to 39 with acute COVID-19. The V call is TRBV19, the J call TRBJ2-1; 7 bases line up with TRBD2. The specimen was PBMCs or T cells enriched from blood (not recorded which). The CDR3 here is CASSSGDYLWQFF. The CDR3 nucleotides read TGTGCCAGTAGCTCGGGGGACTACCTTTGGCAGTTCTTC.